Given below is one T cell receptor (beta chain) in context. These data come from a study of blood T cell repertoires in COVID-19. Per the original data handling: Amplification of reference gene primers was used by the study to estimate nucleated cell counts. Data came from immunoSEQ multiplex PCR; TCRdb stores just in-frame clones and leaves some out. Clone size and the V and J calls come from that table; the DNA yielded D and trimming. The sample carries 90,000 to 110,000 clones, approximately 80% recorded once. The CDR3 runs to 15 residues. This clonotype was obtained from a woman over 75 with active or convalescent COVID-19. The chain employs TRBV21-1 and TRBJ2-1; the DNA was not used to check the table's D call, TRBD1. TRBV21-1 is recorded as a pseudogene. Sequencing was performed on peripheral blood. Here the CDR3 reads CASSKEGQFYNEQFF. The CDR3 DNA follows: TGTGCCAGCAGCAAAGAGGGACAGTTTTACAATGAGCAGTTCTTC.